This entry describes one TCR beta chain. Its antigen is undetermined. TCRdb's table, derived via immunoSEQ multiplex PCR, lists solely in-frame clones and lacks some. The top ten hold 20% to 25% of the sample, which has tens of thousands of clones, around 80% seen once. This sample stems from a study of T cell responses to AZD1222 COVID-19 vaccine. Study-wide findings and caveats: The study found Spike-specific TCR breadth and depth rose after two AZD1222 doses. Sampling that yielded the repertoires occurred only after the peak T cell response. Baseline antibody screening turned up just six or seven seropositive AZD1222 recipients.

CDR3 length: 13 residues. V was shortened by 5 bases and J by 3 bases, with 7 bases between the two germline ends. Per germline, CDR1 SGHTA and CDR2 FQGNSA. The chain uses TRBV7-2 and TRBJ2-2, with D unclear. This TCR was sampled from an adult in good health. The sequencing here drew on peripheral blood, taken on day 0 of MenACWY control vaccination. The CDR3 DNA follows: TGTGCCAGCAGCCTACAGTACACCGGGGAGCTGTTTTTT. This translates into CASSLQYTGELFF.